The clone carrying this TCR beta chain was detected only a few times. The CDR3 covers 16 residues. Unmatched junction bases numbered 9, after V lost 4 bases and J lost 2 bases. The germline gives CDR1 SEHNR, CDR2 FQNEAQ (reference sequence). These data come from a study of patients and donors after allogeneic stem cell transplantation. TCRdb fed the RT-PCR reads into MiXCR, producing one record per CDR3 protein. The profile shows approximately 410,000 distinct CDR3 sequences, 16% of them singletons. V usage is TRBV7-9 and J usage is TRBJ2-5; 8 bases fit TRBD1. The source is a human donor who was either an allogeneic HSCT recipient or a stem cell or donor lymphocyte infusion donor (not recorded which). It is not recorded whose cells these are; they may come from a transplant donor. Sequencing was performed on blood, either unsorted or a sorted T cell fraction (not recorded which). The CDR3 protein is CASSSSGTGRQETQYF. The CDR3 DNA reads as TGTGCCAGCAGCTCCTCCGGGACAGGCCGACAAGAGACCCAGTACTTC.